A selection of T cell receptor beta chains follows, all from one sample in a study of T cell repertoires in cytomegalovirus infection. From the reads, TCRdb called clonotypes with MiXCR, one entry per CDR3 protein. The sample carries hundreds of thousands of distinct CDR3 sequences, roughly 34% recorded once. Their recognized antigens are unknown. The material was cultured PBMCs, obtained from culture after CMV antigen stimulation. The receptor source for this set is a human donor in good health (CMV status not recorded). Some clones in this sample may be carry-over from other donors' samples. CDR3s include the opening cysteine and the closing phenylalanine or tryptophan. The D gene is left open where the match is weak. Clone size appears in some rows only: once, few, many, or a class for an expanded clone.

>TRBV7-6|few|TRBJ1-1|TRBD1
TGTGCCAGCAGCAAGGGACAGGGGGACACTGAAGCTTTCTTT
CASSKGQGDTEAFF
>TRBV7-6|-|TRBJ2-7|TRBD1
TGTGCCAGCAGCTTAGAGATTACAGGGGTCGAGCAGTACTTC
CASSLEITGVEQYF
>TRBV7-3|-|TRBJ1-2|-
TGTGCCAGCAGCTTAGCAGCGGGACAAAACTATGGCTACACCTTC
CASSLAAGQNYGYTF
>TRBV6-5|-|TRBJ2-3|TRBD2
TGTGCCAGCAGTCCTGGAGCGGGAGGGCCATATACGCAGTATTTT
CASSPGAGGPYTQYF
>TRBV19|-|TRBJ1-1|-
TGTGCCAGTAGTATAGGTCCCCAGGGTACGTCCACTGAAGCTTTCTTT
CASSIGPQGTSTEAFF
>TRBV19|-|TRBJ1-6|-
TGTGCCAGTAGTATAAAGACCGTGAGCTCCTATAATTCACCCCTCCACTTT
CASSIKTVSSYNSPLHF
>TRBV7-3|-|TRBJ2-1|TRBD2
TGTGCCAGCAGCCGGGGGGGGTCTGAGCAGTTCTTC
CASSRGGSEQFF
>TRBV7-2|few|TRBJ2-3|TRBD2
TGTGCCAGCAGCCTTGAGCGGGAGGTCTTTGGCACAGATACGCAGTATTTT
CASSLEREVFGTDTQYF
>TRBV7-2|-|TRBJ1-1|TRBD1
TGTGCCAGCAGCTTCTCCCCCGGCAGGGGGCAAATTGAAGCTTTCTTT
CASSFSPGRGQIEAFF
>TRBV11-3|few|TRBJ2-2|-
TGTGCCAGCAGCTTAGGGGACCCGGACACCGGGGAGCTGTTTTTT
CASSLGDPDTGELFF
>TRBV6-2/TRBV6-3|few|TRBJ2-3|-
TGTGCCACCCACCAAATCCCCAAGTATTTT
CATHQIPKYF
>TRBV7-2|many|TRBJ2-1|TRBD2
TGTGCCAGCAGGGGGACTAGCGCGTACAATGAGCAGTTCTTC
CASRGTSAYNEQFF
>TRBV19|few|TRBJ2-5|-
TGTGCCAGTAGTTACAGGCTGGCGTCTGGAGAGACCCAGTACTTC
CASSYRLASGETQYF
>TRBV5-5|-|TRBJ1-2|-
TGTGCCAGCAGCTCGGGACGTAGGGGCCTCACCGACTATGGCTACACCTTC
CASSSGRRGLTDYGYTF
>TRBV11-2|-|TRBJ1-2|TRBD1
TGTGCCAGCAGCCCGAGTCCGGACAGGGTCTATGGCTACACCTTC
CASSPSPDRVYGYTF
>TRBV7-6|few|TRBJ1-5|-
TGTGCCAGCAGCTTATTATCAGGCCCCAGCAATCAGCCCCAGCATTTT
CASSLLSGPSNQPQHF
>TRBV7-8|few|TRBJ2-5|TRBD2
TGTGCCAGCAGCTGGACCCAGGGAGCGGGAACTGCGGAGACCCAGTACTTC
CASSWTQGAGTAETQYF
>TRBV5-4|-|TRBJ2-3|-
TGTGCCAGCAAGGCGGGACGTAGTTCTAGCACAGATACGCAGTATTTT
CASKAGRSSSTDTQYF
>TRBV2|-|TRBJ2-3|-
TGTGCCAGCATCATAGATGAGGGAATAGATACGCAGTATTTT
CASIIDEGIDTQYF
>TRBV20-1|-|TRBJ2-1|-
TGCAGTGCTAGGTGGCAGGGGGGGTACAATGAGCAGTTCTTC
CSARWQGGYNEQFF
>TRBV6-8|-|TRBJ2-1|-
TGTGCCAGCAGTTCCCCAGTAATACAAGGCAATGAGCAGTTCTTC
CASSSPVIQGNEQFF
>TRBV4-1|few|TRBJ1-6|-
TGCGCCAGCAGCCAAGAGGGGGCAGGGCGCTCACCCCTCCACTTT
CASSQEGAGRSPLHF
>TRBV7-2|many|TRBJ1-1|TRBD1
TGTGCCAGCAGCTCAGACAGGGGGAACACTGAAGCTTTCTTT
CASSSDRGNTEAFF
>TRBV7-6|many|TRBJ2-3|-
TGTGCCAGCAGCTTAGCGGGCCCCACAGATACGCAGTATTTT
CASSLAGPTDTQYF
>TRBV28|-|TRBJ2-2|-
TGTGCCAGCAGGCCGACTAGTTCGAACACCGGGGAGCTGTTTTTT
CASRPTSSNTGELFF
>TRBV4-2|few|TRBJ2-1|TRBD2
TGTGCCAGCAGCCAAGTGTCCCTAGCGGGAAACAATGAGCAGTTCTTC
CASSQVSLAGNNEQFF
>TRBV6-1|-|TRBJ1-5|-
TGTGCCAGCAGTCGGATGCGCAATCAGCCCCAGCATTTT
CASSRMRNQPQHF
>TRBV6-2/TRBV6-3|-|TRBJ2-6|TRBD1
TGTGCCAGCAGACTGTGGACAGGCGCTAGCTCTGGGGCCAACGTCCTGACTTTC
CASRLWTGASSGANVLTF
>TRBV7-2|few|TRBJ2-1|TRBD2
TGTGCCAGCAGACTCGGGGTAGCGGGAGGGGGCGAGCAGTTCTTC
CASRLGVAGGGEQFF
>TRBV2|-|TRBJ2-3|-
TGTGCCAGCATAAAACGGGCAGGCACAGATACGCAGTATTTT
CASIKRAGTDTQYF
>TRBV7-2|few|TRBJ1-2|-
TGTGCCAGCAGCCCAATGGGGGGTGGAGGCTACACCTTC
CASSPMGGGGYTF
>TRBV12-3/TRBV12-4|-|TRBJ1-5|-
TGTGCCAGCAGTTTGGGGGGGGGGCAGAGCAATCAGCCCCAGCATTTT
CASSLGGGQSNQPQHF
>TRBV2|few|TRBJ2-2|-
TGTGCCAGCAGTGACGGACGCTTCGGGGAGCTGTTTTTT
CASSDGRFGELFF
>TRBV12-3/TRBV12-4|once|TRBJ2-2|-
TGTGCCGTATCGGGGGTTGCGAACACCGGGGAGCTGTTTTTT
CAVSGVANTGELFF
>TRBV4-1|few|TRBJ2-1|-
TGCGCCAGCAGCCAGGACAGCGGACTGTCAAGTTCGGGTCGCGAGCAGTTCTTC
CASSQDSGLSSSGREQFF
>TRBV10-3|-|TRBJ2-5|-
TGTGCCATCAGTCGACAAGGGCAGGGTTACCAAGAGACCCAGTACTTC
CAISRQGQGYQETQYF
>TRBV7-8|-|TRBJ1-6|-
TGTGCCAGCAGGAAGACAGGCCGACGGGATTCCCTCCACTTT
CASRKTGRRDSLHF
>TRBV7-2|many|TRBJ2-3|TRBD2
TGTGCCAGCACCGGAACTGGACTAGCGGTGACAGATACGCAGTATTTT
CASTGTGLAVTDTQYF
>TRBV5-1|-|TRBJ2-4|TRBD2
TGCGCCAGCAGCTCCGGGACTAGCGGAGAAAACATTCAGTACTTC
CASSSGTSGENIQYF
>TRBV27|-|TRBJ1-2|-
TGTGCCAGCAGTTATCAGGGACCCAAAGCAGACCTCTATGGCTACACCTTC
CASSYQGPKADLYGYTF
>TRBV7-2|-|TRBJ2-7|TRBD2
TGTGCCAGCAGCTTAGCACCGGGACTAGCATACGAGAAGTACTTC
CASSLAPGLAYEKYF
>TRBV10-3|few|TRBJ1-2|-
TGTGCCATCAGTGAGTCTGACTTTCGAGGTGGCTACACCTTC
CAISESDFRGGYTF
>TRBV11-2|-|TRBJ1-1|-
TGTGCCAGCAGCTTAGGGGGGGATCGCGCTTTCTTT
CASSLGGDRAFF
>TRBV28|few|TRBJ1-2|TRBD1
TGTGCCAGCAGTTTAGGGGGACAGGGCTTGGATGGCTACACCTTC
CASSLGGQGLDGYTF
>TRBV7-2|few|TRBJ2-6|-
TGTGCCAGCAGCTTAGCGGGAGTACGCTCTGGGGCCAACGTCCTGACTTTC
CASSLAGVRSGANVLTF
>TRBV2|few|TRBJ1-5|TRBD1
TGTGCCAGCAGCCGAGACAGGGTGGGTAGCAATCAGCCCCAGCATTTT
CASSRDRVGSNQPQHF
>TRBV12-3/TRBV12-4|-|TRBJ2-5|-
TGTGCCAGCAGTTTTGGAGAGTGGAGGGAGACCCAGTACTTC
CASSFGEWRETQYF
>TRBV5-1|-|TRBJ2-3|-
TGCGCCAGCAGCTTGGAACCGGGAGTAGGGGCGCAGTATTTT
CASSLEPGVGAQYF